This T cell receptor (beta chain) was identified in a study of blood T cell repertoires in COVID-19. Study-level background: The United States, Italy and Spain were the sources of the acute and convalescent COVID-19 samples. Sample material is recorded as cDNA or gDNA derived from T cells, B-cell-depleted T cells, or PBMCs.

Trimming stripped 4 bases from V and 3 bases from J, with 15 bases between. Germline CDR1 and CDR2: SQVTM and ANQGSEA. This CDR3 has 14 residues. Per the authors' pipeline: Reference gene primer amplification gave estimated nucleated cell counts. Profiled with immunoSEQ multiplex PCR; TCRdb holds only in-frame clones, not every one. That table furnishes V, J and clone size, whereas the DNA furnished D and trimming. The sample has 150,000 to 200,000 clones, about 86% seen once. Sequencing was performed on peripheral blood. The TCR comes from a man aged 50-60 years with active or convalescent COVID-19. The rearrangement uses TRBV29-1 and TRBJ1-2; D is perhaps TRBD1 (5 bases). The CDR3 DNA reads TGCAGCGTTGTGGCAGGGATGGGTCACTATGGCTACACCTTC. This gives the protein CSVVAGMGHYGYTF.